Below, 20 T cell receptor beta chains from the same sample are listed, as sequenced in a study of regulatory T cells in long-lasting Graves disease. The time point is: newly diagnosed GD, antithyroid drugs for less than 3 months. PBMC RNA was the source of the TCR library. CDR3-region Arm-PCR and iRepertoire HTBI primers produced the TCR beta libraries. TCRdb passed the multiplex PCR reads through MiXCR, listing each CDR3 protein once. The table has 350,000 to 550,000 distinct CDR3 sequences, 11% to 15% seen once. This sample also appeared in a second study, on T cells in Graves' hyperthyroidism and ophthalmopathy.

The sample was peripheral blood mononuclear cells (PBMCs), taken at new diagnosis, from a patient treated with antithyroid drugs. These receptors were taken from a woman aged 50 to 65 with Graves disease.

This clonotype came up many times. The chain employs TRBV5-6 and TRBJ2-7; D is undetermined. The V gene lost 7 bases and the J gene lost 0 bases, with 11 bases spanning the gap. This CDR3 has 13 amino acids. From germline, CDR1 is SGHDT and CDR2 YYEEEE. Here the CDR3 reads CASGVQSSYEQYF. The CDR3 DNA is TGTGCCAGCGGCGTCCAAAGCTCCTACGAGCAGTACTTC.

This clonotype was detected ten times or more. CDR3 region: CASSEFGRAVLAKNIQYF. The CDR3 region has the DNA TGTGCCAGCAGTGAATTCGGCAGGGCCGTACTAGCCAAAAACATTCAGTACTTC. This sequence joins TRBV6-1 and TRBJ2-4; D may be TRBD1 (5 bases). In germline, CDR1 is MNHNS, CDR2 SASEGT. CDR3 length: 18 amino acids. V was trimmed by 2 bases and J by 0 bases, leaving 17 bases between them.

This clonotype was recorded many times. This chain connects TRBV7-9 to TRBJ2-1, with 9 bases matching TRBD2. Trimming removed 1 base from V and 4 bases from J; junction bases left unmatched: 11. This CDR3 is 18 amino acids long. In germline, CDR1 is SEHNR, CDR2 FQNEAQ (reference sequence). CDR3 bases: TGTGCCAGCAGCTTAGGTGTTAGCGGGAGAAGTAGATACAATGAGCAGTTCTTC. Translated, it gives CASSLGVSGRSRYNEQFF.

This clonotype has ten or more counts. The DNA of the CDR3 is TGTGCCAGCAGCTACTGGGACGCCAGGGGGTCCTACGAGCAGTACTTC. This codes for CASSYWDARGSYEQYF. The chain employs TRBV5-6 and TRBJ2-7, with TRBD1 matching over 7 bases. CDR1 is SGHDT, CDR2 YYEEEE, per germline. The CDR3 is made up of 16 amino acids. After removal of 3 bases from V and 1 base from J, the junction contained 10 bases not matched to a gene. Variable domain in full (rest from reference TRBV5-6 and TRBJ2-7): DAGVTQSPTHLIKTRGQQVTLRCSPKSGHDTVSWYQQALGQGPQFIFQYYEEEERQRGNFPDRFSGHQFPNYSSELNVNALLLGDSALYLCASSYWDARGSYEQYFGPGTRLTVT.

This clonotype occurred many times. The V call is TRBV28, the J call TRBJ2-1; 9 nucleotides match TRBD2. Per germline, CDR1 MDHEN and CDR2 SYDVKM. The CDR3 consists of 15 residues. V shed 4 bases, J shed 5 bases, and the junction held 6 bases outside the gene matches. CDR3 residues: CASSSPAGGDNEQFF. CDR3 nucleotide sequence: TGTGCCAGCAGTTCCCCAGCGGGAGGTGACAATGAGCAGTTCTTC.

Many counts were recorded for this clonotype. The chain joins TRBV2 to TRBJ2-7; 9 nucleotides agree with TRBD1. This CDR3 is 16 amino acids long. Germline lookup yields CDR1 SNHLY and CDR2 FYNNEI. J lost 4 bases, V lost 6 bases, and 13 bases had no gene match. The CDR3 loop is CASSEPGQGMDYEQYF. The CDR3 DNA sequence: TGTGCCAGCAGCGAACCGGGACAGGGAATGGATTACGAGCAGTACTTC. Drawing the rest from reference TRBV2 and TRBJ2-7, the complete variable domain is EPEVTQTPSHQVTQMGQEVILRCVPISNHLYFYWYRQILGQKVEFLVSFYNNEISEKSEIFDDQFSVERPDGSNFTLKIRSTKLEDSAMYFCASSEPGQGMDYEQYFGPGTRLTVT.

This clonotype was found a few times. A much bigger clone sits one base away, suggesting this may be a read error. This chain joins TRBV11-1 and TRBJ2-2; the D is unclear. With 2 bases removed from V and 1 base from J, the gap between germline ends came to 2 bases. Per germline, CDR1 SGHAT and CDR2 FQDESV (reference sequence). There are 13 residues in the CDR3. The CDR3 sequence is CASSLWNTGELFF. The CDR3, as DNA: TGTGCCAGCAGCTTATGGAACACCGGGGAGCTGTTTTTT.

This clonotype was counted between two and nine times. CDR3 in DNA: TGCAGCGTTAGTACAGGGTTCGGAAACACCATATATTTT. Translated: CSVSTGFGNTIYF. V usage is TRBV29-1 and J usage is TRBJ1-3; TRBD1 is a possible D gene (6 bases). V gave up 5 bases and J gave up 4 bases, with 12 bases separating them. The germline V gene encodes CDR1 SQVTM and CDR2 ANQGSEA. This CDR3 contains 13 residues.

The sample holds many counts of this clonotype. In nucleotides, the CDR3 is TGTGCCAGCACTCCACTAAGCTCCTACAATGAGCAGTTCTTC. Protein sequence: CASTPLSSYNEQFF. This sequence joins TRBV28 and TRBJ2-1; D gene unclear. This CDR3 comprises 14 residues. Germline CDR1 is MDHEN and CDR2 is SYDVKM. Trimming cost V 7 bases and J 0 bases, with 10 bases left between them.

This clonotype was seen only a few times. The CDR3: CAIGERGRTDTQYF. CDR3 bases: TGTGCCATCGGGGAGCGGGGGCGTACAGATACGCAGTATTTT. This chain links TRBV10-3 with TRBJ2-3; 8 nucleotides match TRBD2. The CDR3 runs to 14 residues. V lost 8 bases to trimming and J lost 3 bases; unmatched junction nucleotides: 7. CDR1 ENHRY and CDR2 SYGVKD come from the germline V gene.

This clonotype was observed many times. The chain combines TRBV20-1 with TRBJ2-1; 11 bases are a match to TRBD2. Germline V gives CDR1 DFQATT, CDR2 SNEGSKA (reference sequence). V trimming: 1 base; J trimming: 6 bases; junction bases outside the gene matches: 8. The CDR3 sequence is 16 residues long. The DNA for the CDR3 is TGCAGTGCTAGAGGGGATCTAGCGGGAGGCTCCAATGAGCAGTTCTTC. Its translation: CSARGDLAGGSNEQFF.

This clonotype came up many times. The V gene is TRBV12-3 or TRBV12-4, the J gene TRBJ1-5; TRBD1 matches 7 bases. This CDR3 region has 15 residues. The trim removed 5 bases at V and 2 bases at J, leaving 6 bases unmatched. CDR3 nucleotide sequence: TGTGCCAGCAGTCGGACAGGCGGCCGCAATCAGCCCCAGCATTTT. Amino acids: CASSRTGGRNQPQHF.

Ten or more counts support this clonotype. DNA for the CDR3: TGTGCCAGCAGCTCATCGGATGGTGGGGGAGCGGCCTACAATGAGCAGTTCTTC. Amino acid sequence: CASSSSDGGGAAYNEQFF. V gene TRBV11-2 combines with J gene TRBJ2-1; D could derive from TRBD1 or TRBD2 (5 bases each). The CDR3 has 18 residues. CDR1 SGHAT and CDR2 FQNNGV come from the germline V gene. The V and J ends lost 4 bases and 2 bases respectively, with 21 bases between them.

V and J are TRBV5-1 and TRBJ2-3; 12 bases are a match to TRBD2. Germline V gene sequence: CDR1 SGHRS, CDR2 YFSETQ. CDR3 length equals 16 residues. With 3 bases clipped from V and 6 bases from J, the junction kept 8 bases outside the gene matches. CDR3 amino acids: CASSSASGRARDTQYF. CDR3 nucleotides: TGCGCCAGCAGCTCCGCTAGCGGGAGGGCGAGGGATACGCAGTATTTT.

This clonotype was counted between two and nine times. V gene TRBV5-1 combines with J gene TRBJ2-5; D perhaps matches TRBD1 (5 bases). V shed 0 bases and J shed 2 bases, with 14 bases lying between them. In germline, CDR1 is SGHRS, CDR2 YFSETQ. The CDR3 spans 16 residues. The CDR3 region is CASSLGRGNAQETQYF. The CDR3 nucleotides read TGCGCCAGCAGCTTGGGAAGGGGTAACGCTCAAGAGACCCAGTACTTC. The entire variable domain, with the rest obtained from reference TRBV5-1 and TRBJ2-5, is as follows: KAGVTQTPRYLIKTRGQQVTLSCSPISGHRSVSWYQQTPGQGLQFLFEYFSETQRNKGNFPGRFSGRQFSNSRSEMNVSTLELGDSALYLCASSLGRGNAQETQYFGPGTRLLVL.

The chain couples TRBV7-9 to TRBJ1-4; TRBD1 agrees at 10 bases. V trimming: 4 bases; J trimming: 3 bases; junction bases outside the gene matches: 8. The CDR3 length is 17 residues. Germline V gives CDR1 SEHNR, CDR2 FQNEAQ (reference sequence). CDR3 nucleotides: TGTGCCAGCAGCTCATGGACAGGGGGTTCACCTAATGAAAAACTGTTTTTT. This codes for CASSSWTGGSPNEKLFF.

This clonotype was counted a single time. The rearrangement uses TRBV3-1 and TRBJ2-7, with 9 bases lining up with TRBD2. J gave up 6 bases and V 8 bases, and 8 bases lay outside the gene matches. CDR3 length: 13 residues. In germline, CDR1 is LGHDT, CDR2 YNNKEL (reference sequence). The CDR3 spells CASGVRGGAEQYF. The CDR3 DNA is TGTGCCAGCGGCGTGCGCGGGGGGGCCGAGCAGTACTTC.

At least ten counts were recorded for this clonotype. The CDR3 is CAISAGSNEKLFF. As DNA, the CDR3 is TGTGCCATCAGTGCGGGGTCTAATGAAAAACTGTTTTTT. The chain links TRBV10-3 to TRBJ1-4; D ambiguous. The V gene lost 4 bases and the J gene lost 3 bases, with 6 bases spanning the gap. CDR3 size: 13 residues. Germline CDR1 reads ENHRY; CDR2 reads SYGVKD.

This clonotype was seen repeatedly, ten times or more. The rearrangement uses TRBV7-9 and TRBJ2-1; D unclear. Germline CDR1 is SEHNR and CDR2 is FQNEAQ (reference sequence). This CDR3 spans 11 amino acids. V dropped 2 bases and J dropped 9 bases, with 5 bases sitting between them. CDR3 in amino acids: CASSLSTEQFF. The CDR3, as DNA: TGTGCCAGCAGCTTAAGCACTGAGCAGTTCTTC.

This clonotype was recorded many times. The V and J genes are TRBV29-1 and TRBJ1-1, with unresolved D. The ends were cut back, 4 bases at V and 2 bases at J, with 8 bases in the middle. The CDR3 spans 12 residues. Germline V CDR1 and CDR2: SQVTM, ANQGSEA. This CDR3 is CSVVRSNTEAFF. CDR3 in DNA: TGCAGCGTTGTTCGGTCTAACACTGAAGCTTTCTTT. The entire variable domain, with the rest obtained from reference TRBV29-1 and TRBJ1-1, is as follows: SAVISQKPSRDICQRGTSLTIQCQVDSQVTMMFWYRQQPGQSLTLIATANQGSEATYESGFVIDKFPISRPNLTFSTLTVSNMSPEDSSIYLCSVVRSNTEAFFGQGTRLTVV.